What follows are 18 T cell receptor beta chains derived from one specimen sequenced in a study of tumor-infiltrating lymphocytes in primary liver carcinoma. From unsorted bulk tissue weighing about 20-32 mg, DNA and RNA were co-extracted. Total RNA amounting to 500 ng was the source from which TCR beta cDNA was made with a constant-region primer. ARM-PCR was slightly modified, and three nested multiplex PCR rounds with it gave rise to the TCR beta libraries. With TRBV1-TRBV30 forward primers and a C-beta reverse primer, the first two PCR rounds were run for 10 cycles each. TCRdb re-called the multiplex PCR reads with MiXCR, one entry per CDR3 protein. In the table there are about 190,000 distinct CDR3 sequences, 85% of which are singletons. The sequenced sample consisted of tumor tissue from primary liver carcinoma. The receptors shown here come from a man aged 35-49 years with primary liver carcinoma and hepatitis B virus infection.

This clonotype was found once. The junction departs from the called germline gene at one end, perhaps through a read error. The chain is built from TRBV30 and TRBJ2-7; D tentatively fits TRBD1 or TRBD2 (6 bases each). The germline CDR1 and CDR2 sequences are GTSNPN and SVGIG (reference sequence). The CDR3 covers 13 residues. Here the CDR3 DNA reads TGTGCCTGGAGGGCGGGGACAAGCTACGAGCAGTACTTT. It is translated as CAWRAGTSYEQYF.

Regarding this clonotype: One end of the junction is discordant with germline, which a read error may explain. This chain connects TRBV29-1 to TRBJ2-5; the D gene is possibly TRBD2 (5 bases). The CDR3 contains 12 residues. From germline, CDR1 is SQVTM and CDR2 ANQGSEA. DNA for the CDR3: TGCAACGTTCTGACAAGCGGAGAGACCCAGTACTTT. Amino acid sequence: CNVLTSGETQYF.

Worth noting for this clonotype: Being one base from a much bigger clone, this may be a read error. The V call is TRBV5-5, the J call TRBJ2-3; D call uncertain. The germline V and J ends were trimmed by 6 bases and 6 bases, with 8 bases remaining between them. Germline CDR1 reads SGHKS; CDR2 reads YYEKEE (reference sequence). The CDR3 extends over 11 amino acids. CDR3 DNA sequence: TGTGCCAGCAACTATGGGGATACGCAGTATTTT. Encoded protein: CASNYGDTQYF.

Note on this clonotype: The junction departs from the called germline gene at one end, perhaps through a read error. CDR3 in amino acids: CANSISRGADTQYF. CDR3 sequence (DNA): TGTGCCAACAGTATTTCCAGGGGTGCAGATACGCAGTATTTT. The V and J genes are TRBV6-1 and TRBJ2-3, with D possibly being TRBD1 (6 bases). This CDR3 has 14 residues. Germline values: CDR1 MNHNS, CDR2 SASEGT.

This chain connects TRBV21-1 to TRBJ2-4; the table assigns TRBD1, which was not confirmed against the DNA. TRBV21-1 is designated a pseudogene. The CDR3 is made up of 16 amino acids. DNA of the CDR3: TGTGCCAGCAGCAAAGCACAGGGAGAAATCCAAAACATTCAGTACTTC. This sequence encodes CASSKAQGEIQNIQYF.

For this clonotype: It may be a read error: a sequence one base away is much more abundant. The chain employs TRBV28 and TRBJ2-7, with D possibly being TRBD1 (6 bases). CDR1 MDHEN and CDR2 SYDVKM come from the germline V gene. This CDR3 has 14 residues. This chain's CDR3 is CASSRGSGLYEKYF. CDR3 DNA: TGTGCCAGCAGTAGGGGGAGCGGCCTTTACGAGAAGTACTTC.

To note about this clonotype: Its ends do not fully match the called genes, so a read error is possible. J is TRBJ2-7 and V is TRBV11-2; D could derive from TRBD1 or TRBD2 (6 bases each). In germline, CDR1 is SGHAT, CDR2 FQNNGV. This CDR3 has 12 amino acids. CDR3 bases: TGTGTCAGCAGCCCCGGGGGCTACGGGCAGCACTTC. Amino acids: CVSSPGGYGQHF.

The count of this clonotype is one. The CDR3 carries no conserved terminal phenylalanine or tryptophan, so it likely arises from a read error. V usage is TRBV12-3 or TRBV12-4 and J usage is TRBJ2-3, with 7 bases matching TRBD2. The CDR3 runs 15 residues. CDR3 residues: CAISLRGRVRERQYL. CDR3 coding DNA: TGTGCCATCAGTTTGAGAGGGAGGGTACGAGAGAGGCAGTATCTT.

The chain joins TRBV4-1 to TRBJ1-5; D gene uncertain. The ends were cut back, 7 bases at V and 2 bases at J, with 15 bases in the middle. This CDR3 has 15 amino acids. The germline V gene has CDR1 MGHRA and CDR2 YSYEKL. In DNA form, the CDR3 reads TGCGCCAGCAACTTTCGGGCAGTGGGCAATCAGCCCCAGCATTTT. Translation: CASNFRAVGNQPQHF.

Concerning this clonotype itself: No conserved phenylalanine or tryptophan is present at the end of the CDR3, so a read error is the likely explanation. The DNA is left out, because the CDR3 cannot be placed on it with certainty; the CDR3 is given as TCRdb lists it. The chain links TRBV11-2 to TRBJ2-1; the table calls TRBD2, which could not be checked here. Germline-derived CDR1 and CDR2 are SGHAT and FQNNGV. The CDR3 sequence runs 14 residues, both termini included. The CDR3 here is CAGSLDTSGRSLFL.

To note about this clonotype: An end of the junction does not agree with germline; a read error may underlie this. The chain recombines TRBV11-2 with TRBJ2-5; TRBD1 is a possible D gene (6 bases). Germline CDR1 is SGHAT and CDR2 is FQNNGV. This CDR3 region has 15 residues. Here the CDR3 DNA reads TGTGCCAGCAGCCTCCGATCAGCCCCAGGGGTGACCCAGAACTTC. Translation gives CASSLRSAPGVTQNF.

A remark on this clonotype: The junction shows a germline mismatch at one end, possibly a read error. The chain carries TRBV6-2 or TRBV6-3 and TRBJ2-1; 9 bases are shared with TRBD2. This CDR3 spans 15 amino acids. From germline, CDR1 is MNHEY and CDR2 SVGEGT. CDR3 sequence: CASSSGLALYNERFF. In DNA, the CDR3 is TGTGCCAGCAGCTCCGGACTAGCGCTGTACAATGAGCGGTTCTTC.

A remark on this clonotype: The conserved closing phenylalanine or tryptophan is absent in this CDR3, likely reflecting a read error. This sequence joins TRBV11-2 and TRBJ1-4; tentatively, D is TRBD1 (5 bases). The CDR3 contains 15 residues. Germline values: CDR1 SGHAT, CDR2 FQNNGV. CDR3 in amino acids: CASNLGAAVNEKLFS. The CDR3 DNA follows: TGTGCTAGCAACTTAGGGGCCGCCGTGAATGAAAAACTGTTTTCT.

Of note for this clonotype: In this CDR3 the conserved last residue, phenylalanine or tryptophan, is missing, so a read error is likely. The gene calls are TRBV5-1 and TRBJ2-1; 7 bases line up with TRBD2. Germline trimming cut 2 bases from V and 8 bases from J; bases unmatched to any gene: 7. The CDR3 runs to 14 residues. CDR1 and CDR2 from the germline V gene are SGHRS and YFSETQ. The CDR3 sequence is CASSLEGGSYEQFL. For the CDR3, the DNA is TGCGCCAGCAGCTTAGAGGGCGGGAGCTATGAGCAGTTCCTC.

This clonotype was seen a handful of times. CDR3 residues: CATQWPHSGANVLTF. Written as DNA, the CDR3 is TGTGCCACCCAGTGGCCTCACTCTGGGGCCAACGTCCTGACTTTC. The chain recombines TRBV11-2 with TRBJ2-6, with D unresolved. CDR3 length equals 15 residues. The germline CDR1 and CDR2 sequences are SGHAT and FQNNGV. Trimming stripped 10 bases from V and 0 bases from J, with 13 bases between.

This clonotype came up a few times. This chain uses TRBV28 with TRBJ2-3, with D possibly TRBD2 on 6 matching bases. CDR1 and CDR2 (germline): MDHEN, SYDVKM. Trimming left V 5 bases short and J 6 bases short, with 21 bases between. The CDR3 is 16 amino acids. The CDR3 protein is CASSPLLAGKSDTQYF. The CDR3, as DNA: TGTGCCAGCAGTCCGTTGTTGGCGGGAAAGTCGGATACGCAGTATTTT.

The chain carries TRBV20-1 and TRBJ1-2; 7 bases align to TRBD1. From germline, CDR1 is DFQATT and CDR2 SNEGSKA (reference sequence). J lost 8 bases, V lost 1 base, and 4 bases had no gene match. This CDR3 is 12 amino acids long. The CDR3 region is CSARGQGGGYTF. CDR3 sequence (DNA): TGCAGTGCTAGAGGACAGGGAGGGGGCTACACCTTC.

This clonotype appeared once. The junction departs from germline at one end; a sequencing error may be responsible. The chain links TRBV29-1 to TRBJ1-1, with D perhaps TRBD1 (6 bases). Germline V gene lookup returns CDR1 SQVTM and CDR2 ANQGSEA. This CDR3 has 11 amino acids. The CDR3 spells CNVEGGTEPFF. The CDR3 DNA sequence: TGCAACGTTGAGGGGGGAACTGAACCTTTCTTT.